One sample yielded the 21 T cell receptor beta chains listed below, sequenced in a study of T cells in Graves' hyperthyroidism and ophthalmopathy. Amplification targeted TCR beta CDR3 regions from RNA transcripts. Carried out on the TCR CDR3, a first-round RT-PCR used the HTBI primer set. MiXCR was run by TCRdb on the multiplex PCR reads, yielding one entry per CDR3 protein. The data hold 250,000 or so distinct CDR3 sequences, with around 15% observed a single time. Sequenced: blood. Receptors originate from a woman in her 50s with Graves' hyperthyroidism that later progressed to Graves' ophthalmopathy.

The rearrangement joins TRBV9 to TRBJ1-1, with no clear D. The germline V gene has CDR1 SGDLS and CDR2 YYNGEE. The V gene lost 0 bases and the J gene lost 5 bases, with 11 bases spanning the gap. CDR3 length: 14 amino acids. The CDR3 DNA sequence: TGTGCCAGCAGCGTAGTAGCAGGAAATACTGAAGCTTTCTTT. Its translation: CASSVVAGNTEAFF.

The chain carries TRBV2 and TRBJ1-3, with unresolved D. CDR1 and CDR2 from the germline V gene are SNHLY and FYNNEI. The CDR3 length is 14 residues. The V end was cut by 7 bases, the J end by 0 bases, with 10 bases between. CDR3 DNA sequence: TGTGCCAGCAAGGGCAGTACCTCTGGAAACACCATATATTTT. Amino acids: CASKGSTSGNTIYF. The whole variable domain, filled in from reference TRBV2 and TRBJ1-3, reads EPEVTQTPSHQVTQMGQEVILRCVPISNHLYFYWYRQILGQKVEFLVSFYNNEISEKSEIFDDQFSVERPDGSNFTLKIRSTKLEDSAMYFCASKGSTSGNTIYFGEGSWLTVV.

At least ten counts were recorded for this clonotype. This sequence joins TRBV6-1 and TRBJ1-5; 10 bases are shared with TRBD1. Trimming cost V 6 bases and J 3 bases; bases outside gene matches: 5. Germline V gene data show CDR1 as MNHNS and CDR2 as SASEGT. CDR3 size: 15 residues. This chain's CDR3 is CASRKDRGINQPQHF. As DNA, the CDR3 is TGTGCCAGCAGGAAGGACAGGGGGATCAATCAGCCCCAGCATTTT.

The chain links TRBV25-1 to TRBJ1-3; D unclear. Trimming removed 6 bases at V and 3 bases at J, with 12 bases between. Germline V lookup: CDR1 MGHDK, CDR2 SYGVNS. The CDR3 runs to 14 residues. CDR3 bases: TGTGCCAGCAGCGACGATAGTTTTGGAAACACCATATATTTT. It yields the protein CASSDDSFGNTIYF.

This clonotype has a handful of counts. The CDR3 sequence: CATSRGGGIATNEKLFF. DNA of the CDR3: TGTGCCACCAGCAGAGGAGGGGGAATTGCAACTAATGAAAAACTGTTTTTT. This sequence joins TRBV15 and TRBJ1-4, with D maybe TRBD1 (6 bases). V was pared by 1 base and J by 0 bases, with 12 bases between. In germline, CDR1 is LNHNV, CDR2 YYDKDF (reference sequence). CDR3 size: 17 residues.

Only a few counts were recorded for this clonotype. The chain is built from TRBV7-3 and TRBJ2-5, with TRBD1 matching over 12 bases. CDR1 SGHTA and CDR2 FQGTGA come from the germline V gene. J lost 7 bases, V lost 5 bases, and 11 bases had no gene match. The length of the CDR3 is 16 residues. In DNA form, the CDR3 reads TGTGCCAGCAGCCCTCGGGACAGGGGGCTTGGGGGGACCCAGTACTTC. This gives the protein CASSPRDRGLGGTQYF.

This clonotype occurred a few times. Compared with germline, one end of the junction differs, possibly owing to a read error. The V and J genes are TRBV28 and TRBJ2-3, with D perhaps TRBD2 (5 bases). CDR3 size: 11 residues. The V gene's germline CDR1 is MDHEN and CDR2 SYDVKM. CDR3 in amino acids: CASSLRDTQCF. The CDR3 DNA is TGTGCCAGCAGTTTGAGGGATACGCAGTGTTTT.

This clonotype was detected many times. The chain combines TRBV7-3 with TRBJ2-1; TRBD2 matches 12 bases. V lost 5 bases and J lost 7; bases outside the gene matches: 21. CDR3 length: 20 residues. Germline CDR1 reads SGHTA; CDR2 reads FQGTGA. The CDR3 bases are TGTGCCAGCAGCCTAAATAGTCCCCTACTAGCGGGAGGTCCTCTGAATGAGCAGTTCTTC. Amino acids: CASSLNSPLLAGGPLNEQFF.

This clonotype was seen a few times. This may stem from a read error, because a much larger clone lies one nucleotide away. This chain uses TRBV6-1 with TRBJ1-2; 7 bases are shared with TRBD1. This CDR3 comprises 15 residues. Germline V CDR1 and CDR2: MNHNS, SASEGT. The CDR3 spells CGSTFNTGVNYGYTF. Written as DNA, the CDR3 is TGTGGCAGCACCTTTAACACAGGGGTGAACTATGGCTACACCTTC.

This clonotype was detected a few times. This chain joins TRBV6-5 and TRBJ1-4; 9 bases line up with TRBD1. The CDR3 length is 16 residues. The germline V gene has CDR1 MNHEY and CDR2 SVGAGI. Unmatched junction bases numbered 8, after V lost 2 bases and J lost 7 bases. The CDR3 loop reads CASSYQLGTGPEKLFF. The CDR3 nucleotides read TGTGCCAGCAGTTACCAGTTAGGGACAGGGCCTGAAAAACTGTTTTTT.

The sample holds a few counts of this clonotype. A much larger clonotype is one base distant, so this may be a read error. The CDR3 protein is CVSKDIFEAFF. The CDR3, as DNA: TGTGTCAGCAAGGACATCTTTGAAGCTTTCTTT. The chain uses TRBV2 and TRBJ1-1; perhaps TRBD1 as D (5 bases). This CDR3 spans 11 amino acids. Germline V CDR1 and CDR2: SNHLY, FYNNEI.

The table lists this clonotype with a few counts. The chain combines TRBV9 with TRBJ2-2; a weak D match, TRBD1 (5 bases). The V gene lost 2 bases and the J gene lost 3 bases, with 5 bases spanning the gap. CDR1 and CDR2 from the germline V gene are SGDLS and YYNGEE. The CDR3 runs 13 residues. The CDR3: CASSVRDTGELFF. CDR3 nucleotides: TGTGCCAGCAGCGTCAGGGACACCGGGGAGCTGTTTTTT.

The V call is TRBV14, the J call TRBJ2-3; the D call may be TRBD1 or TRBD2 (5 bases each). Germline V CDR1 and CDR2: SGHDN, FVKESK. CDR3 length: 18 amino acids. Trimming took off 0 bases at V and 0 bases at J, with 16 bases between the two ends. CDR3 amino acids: CASSQEDHGGPSTDTQYF. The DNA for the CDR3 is TGTGCCAGCAGCCAAGAGGATCATGGGGGACCTAGCACAGATACGCAGTATTTT.

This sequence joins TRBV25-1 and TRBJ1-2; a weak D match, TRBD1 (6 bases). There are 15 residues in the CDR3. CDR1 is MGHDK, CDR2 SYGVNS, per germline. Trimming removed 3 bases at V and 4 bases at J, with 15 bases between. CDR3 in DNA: TGTGCCAGCAGTGATGGGGACATCACCGCCTATGGCTACACCTTC. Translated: CASSDGDITAYGYTF.

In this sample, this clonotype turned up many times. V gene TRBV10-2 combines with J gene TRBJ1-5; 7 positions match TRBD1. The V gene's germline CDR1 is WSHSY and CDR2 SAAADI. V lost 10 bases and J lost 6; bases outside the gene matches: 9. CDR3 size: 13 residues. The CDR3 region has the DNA TGCGCCACCACGACAGGGTATGGTCAGCCCCAGCATTTT. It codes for CATTTGYGQPQHF.

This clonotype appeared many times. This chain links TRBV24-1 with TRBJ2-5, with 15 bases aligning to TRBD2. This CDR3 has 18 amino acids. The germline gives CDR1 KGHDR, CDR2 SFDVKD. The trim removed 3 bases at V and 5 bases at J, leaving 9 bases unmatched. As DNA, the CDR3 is TGTGCCACCAGTGATCTGGCCGGGACTAGCGGGAGGAAGGAGACCCAGTACTTC. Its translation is CATSDLAGTSGRKETQYF.

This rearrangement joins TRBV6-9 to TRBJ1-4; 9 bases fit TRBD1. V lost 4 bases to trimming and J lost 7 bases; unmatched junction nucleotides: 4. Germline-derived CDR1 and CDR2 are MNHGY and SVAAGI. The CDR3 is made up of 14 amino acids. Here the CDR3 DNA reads TGTGCCAGCAGTTCCGACAGGGGGTTTGAAAAACTGTTTTTT. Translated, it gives CASSSDRGFEKLFF.

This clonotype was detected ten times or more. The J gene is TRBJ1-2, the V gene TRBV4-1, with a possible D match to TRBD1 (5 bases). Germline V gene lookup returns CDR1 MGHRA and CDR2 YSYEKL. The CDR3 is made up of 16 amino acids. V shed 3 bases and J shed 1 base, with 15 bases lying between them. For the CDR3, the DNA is TGCGCCAGCAGCCACCTGGTTTTCAGGGATAACTATGGCTACACCTTC. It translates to CASSHLVFRDNYGYTF.

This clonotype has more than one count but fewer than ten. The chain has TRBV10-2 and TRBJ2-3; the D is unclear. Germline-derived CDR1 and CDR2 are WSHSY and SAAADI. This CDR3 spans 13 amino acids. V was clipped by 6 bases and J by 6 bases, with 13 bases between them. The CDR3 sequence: CASRGRPQDTQYF. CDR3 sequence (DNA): TGCGCCAGCAGGGGCCGGCCCCAGGATACGCAGTATTTT.

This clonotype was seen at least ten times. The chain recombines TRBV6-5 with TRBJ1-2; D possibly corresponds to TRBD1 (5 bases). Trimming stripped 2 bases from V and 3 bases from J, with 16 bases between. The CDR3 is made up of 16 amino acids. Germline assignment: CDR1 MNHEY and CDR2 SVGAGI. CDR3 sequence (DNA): TGTGCCAGCAGTTACCGGAGTGGGGGAGGAGACTATGGCTACACCTTC. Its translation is CASSYRSGGGDYGYTF.

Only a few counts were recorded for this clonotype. The CDR3 reads CASSLQGGDTGELFF. The CDR3 DNA reads as TGCGCCAGCAGCCTGCAGGGGGGGGACACCGGGGAGCTGTTTTTT. J is TRBJ2-2 and V is TRBV5-1; the D call may be TRBD1 or TRBD2 (7 bases each). The germline V gene has CDR1 SGHRS and CDR2 YFSETQ. The CDR3 contains 15 residues. Between the trimmed V and J ends, which lost 4 bases and 3 bases, there was a span of 13 bases. The full variable domain, in which reference TRBV5-1 and TRBJ2-2 provide the parts outside the CDR3, is KAGVTQTPRYLIKTRGQQVTLSCSPISGHRSVSWYQQTPGQGLQFLFEYFSETQRNKGNFPGRFSGRQFSNSRSEMNVSTLELGDSALYLCASSLQGGDTGELFFGEGSRLTVL.